The 22 T cell receptor beta chains below all came from one sample that was sequenced in a study of blood T cell repertoires in COVID-19. Profiling relied on immunoSEQ multiplex PCR, and the TCRdb table lists in-frame clones only, not all of them. The sample holds some 42,000 clones; 85% to 95% are singletons and the top ten take just under 9.5%. Sequencing input: peripheral blood. These receptors all come from a man in his forties or fifties with active COVID-19.

This clone showed up just a few times. The genes are TRBV30 and TRBJ1-5; possibly TRBD1 for D (5 bases). The germline V and J ends were trimmed by 0 bases and 6 bases, with 15 bases remaining between them. This CDR3 has 15 residues. The germline gives CDR1 GTSNPN, CDR2 SVGIG (reference sequence). Written as DNA, the CDR3 is TGTGCCTGGAGTGTACGAGGAACAGGTAGTCAGCCCCAGCATTTT. Translation gives CAWSVRGTGSQPQHF.

The V and J genes are TRBV28 and TRBJ2-1; 7 bases are a match to TRBD2. Germline assignment: CDR1 MDHEN and CDR2 SYDVKM. The CDR3 runs 15 residues. Unmatched junction bases numbered 1, after V lost 2 bases and J lost 0 bases. CDR3 region: CASSLTSDSYNEQFF. The CDR3 DNA reads TGTGCCAGCAGTTTAACTAGCGACTCCTACAATGAGCAGTTCTTC. The full variable domain, rest sourced from reference TRBV28 and TRBJ2-1, is DVKVTQSSRYLVKRTGEKVFLECVQDMDHENMFWYRQDPGLGLRLIYFSYDVKMKEKGDIPEGYSVSREKKERFSLILESASTNQTSMYLCASSLTSDSYNEQFFGPGTRLTVL.

The chain joins TRBV30 to TRBJ2-6; possibly TRBD2 for D (5 bases). The CDR3 extends over 14 amino acids. The germline V gene has CDR1 GTSNPN and CDR2 SVGIG (reference sequence). V was pared by 2 bases and J by 4 bases, with 9 bases between. This CDR3 reads CAWSRGSGANVLTF. For the CDR3, the DNA is TGTGCCTGGAGTAGAGGGAGCGGGGCCAACGTCCTGACTTTC.

CDR3 protein: CAIRGTGRNTEAFF. In DNA form, the CDR3 reads TGTGCCATCAGGGGGACAGGGAGGAACACTGAAGCTTTCTTT. This rearrangement joins TRBV10-3 to TRBJ1-1; TRBD1 aligns across 9 bases. The CDR3 sequence is 14 residues long. Germline V CDR1 and CDR2: ENHRY, SYGVKD. With 6 bases clipped from V and 1 base from J, the junction kept 3 bases outside the gene matches.

The CDR3 loop reads CASSEALAGTDTQYF. The CDR3 region has the DNA TGTGCCAGCAGTGAAGCCCTAGCGGGAACAGATACGCAGTATTTT. This rearrangement joins TRBV2 to TRBJ2-3; 9 bases map to TRBD2. Looked up from germline, CDR1 is SNHLY and CDR2 is FYNNEI. V shed 0 bases and J 3 bases; nucleotides not matched to a gene: 1. This CDR3 is 15 amino acids long.

The gene calls are TRBV19 and TRBJ1-2; D is uncertain. Trimming removed 1 base from V and 0 bases from J, with 9 bases in between. This CDR3 spans 15 amino acids. Germline values: CDR1 LNHDA, CDR2 SQIVND (reference sequence). As DNA, the CDR3 is TGTGCCAGTAGTATAGCCAATCGAGCTAACTATGGCTACACCTTC. The encoded protein is CASSIANRANYGYTF.

The chain joins TRBV28 to TRBJ2-1; TRBD2 aligns across 12 bases. Germline CDR1 and CDR2: MDHEN and SYDVKM. This CDR3 region has 12 residues. V was clipped by 6 bases and J by 15 bases; unmatched bases: 6. The CDR3 DNA reads TGTGCCAGCAGATTCCTAGCGGGAGGGTTGTTCTTC. Translating gives CASRFLAGGLFF.

In this sample, this clone turned up once. This chain joins TRBV4-1 and TRBJ2-2; maybe TRBD1 (6 bases). The germline V gene encodes CDR1 MGHRA and CDR2 YSYEKL. This CDR3 is 16 amino acids long. V lost 5 bases and J 1 base, leaving 14 bases between the germline ends. CDR3 protein: CASSRVGRGNTGELFF. DNA of the CDR3: TGCGCCAGCAGCAGGGTAGGCAGGGGGAACACCGGGGAGCTGTTTTTT.

V and J are TRBV19 and TRBJ2-2, with 13 bases identical to TRBD2. Unmatched junction bases numbered 7, after V lost 8 bases and J lost 7 bases. CDR3 length equals 15 residues. The germline V gene has CDR1 LNHDA and CDR2 SQIVND (reference sequence). The CDR3 here is CASRTSGRSGGELFF. The CDR3 region has the DNA TGTGCCAGTCGGACTAGCGGGAGAAGTGGCGGGGAGCTGTTTTTT.

CDR3 protein: CASRGQGNTEAFF. CDR3 bases: TGTGCCAGCCGGGGACAGGGGAACACTGAAGCTTTCTTT. The V and J genes are TRBV18 and TRBJ1-1, with 9 bases identical to TRBD1. CDR1 is KGHSH, CDR2 LQKENI, per germline. Trimming removed 8 bases from V and 1 base from J; junction bases left unmatched: 2. The CDR3 length is 13 residues. The full variable domain, rest sourced from reference TRBV18 and TRBJ1-1, is NAGVMQNPRHLVRRRGQEARLRCSPMKGHSHVYWYRQLPEEGLKFMVYLQKENIIDESGMPKERFSAEFPKEGPSILRIQQVVRGDSAAYFCASRGQGNTEAFFGQGTRLTVV.

V and J are TRBV5-1 and TRBJ2-2, with TRBD2 matching over 10 bases. After removal of 4 bases from V and 10 bases from J, the junction contained 7 bases not matched to a gene. The CDR3 runs 14 residues. Germline CDR1 SGHRS, CDR2 YFSETQ. This CDR3 reads CASSAGLAAMELFF. The CDR3 bases are TGCGCCAGCAGCGCTGGACTAGCGGCGATGGAGCTGTTTTTT.

V usage is TRBV15 and J usage is TRBJ2-2; D not certain. The CDR3 sequence is 14 residues long. Per germline, CDR1 LNHNV and CDR2 YYDKDF (reference sequence). The V gene lost 5 bases and the J gene lost 5 bases, with 12 bases spanning the gap. The CDR3 DNA follows: TGTGCCACCAGCCGGAGCCCAAGAACCGGGGAGCTGTTTTTT. This sequence encodes CATSRSPRTGELFF.

The chain combines TRBV9 with TRBJ2-7; tentative D call: TRBD1 (7 bases). With 0 bases removed from V and 3 bases from J, the gap between germline ends came to 10 bases. The length of the CDR3 is 14 residues. Germline V gene data show CDR1 as SGDLS and CDR2 as YYNGEE. The CDR3 DNA is TGTGCCAGCAGCGTAGGGCAGGGGGGCTACGAGCAGTACTTC. Translating it yields CASSVGQGGYEQYF.

The chain combines TRBV2 with TRBJ2-2; 9 nucleotides match TRBD1. The CDR3 has 14 residues. The V and J ends lost 8 bases and 0 bases, in that order; junction bases with no gene match: 1. Germline CDR1 SNHLY, CDR2 FYNNEI. CDR3 in amino acids: CASRDRANTGELFF. The CDR3, as DNA: TGTGCCAGCCGGGACAGGGCGAACACCGGGGAGCTGTTTTTT.

The CDR3 DNA follows: TGTGCCAGCAGCCTACAGGGGTTTGCAGAGACCCAGTACTTC. It yields the protein CASSLQGFAETQYF. The J gene is TRBJ2-5, the V gene TRBV28, with 7 bases fitting TRBD1. The CDR3 has 14 amino acids. The V and J ends lost 6 bases and 4 bases, in that order; junction bases with no gene match: 8. Germline V lookup: CDR1 MDHEN, CDR2 SYDVKM. Filled out from reference TRBV28 and TRBJ2-5, the complete variable domain reads DVKVTQSSRYLVKRTGEKVFLECVQDMDHENMFWYRQDPGLGLRLIYFSYDVKMKEKGDIPEGYSVSREKKERFSLILESASTNQTSMYLCASSLQGFAETQYFGPGTRLLVL.

The chain carries TRBV3-1 (or the pseudogene TRBV3-2) and TRBJ2-1, with 7 bases identical to TRBD2. This CDR3 has 16 amino acids. Germline V gene lookup returns CDR1 LGHDT and CDR2 YNNKEL (reference sequence). The J segment lost 4 bases and the V segment lost 2 bases, leaving 8 bases of the junction unmatched. The CDR3 here is CASSQQASGLYNEQFF. CDR3 nucleotides: TGTGCCAGCAGCCAACAGGCTAGCGGCCTATACAATGAGCAGTTCTTC.

The chain carries TRBV6-5 and TRBJ1-1, with TRBD1 matching 9 bases. Trimming at V came to 7 bases and at J to 4 bases, leaving 1 base not matched to a gene. The CDR3 sequence is 12 residues long. Germline-derived CDR1 and CDR2 are MNHEY and SVGAGI. The CDR3 sequence is CASNRGLTEAFF. The CDR3 DNA sequence: TGTGCCAGCAACAGGGGGCTCACTGAAGCTTTCTTT.

This clone was seen once. The chain couples TRBV20-1 to TRBJ2-1; D gene uncertain. This CDR3 has 10 amino acids. V was trimmed by 6 bases and J by 7 bases, leaving 7 bases between them. The germline V gene has CDR1 DFQATT and CDR2 SNEGSKA (reference sequence). CDR3: CSARRNEQFF. The CDR3 bases are TGCAGTGCAAGGAGAAATGAGCAGTTCTTC.

The chain links TRBV5-1 to TRBJ2-2, with a possible D match to TRBD2 (6 bases). V lost 0 bases and J lost 3, with 9 bases in between. Germline values: CDR1 SGHRS, CDR2 YFSETQ. This CDR3 has 15 amino acids. CDR3 DNA: TGCGCCAGCAGCTTGGATCGGGGGTACACCGGGGAGCTGTTTTTT. This gives the protein CASSLDRGYTGELFF. Together with reference TRBV5-1 and TRBJ2-2, the CDR3 gives the full variable domain: KAGVTQTPRYLIKTRGQQVTLSCSPISGHRSVSWYQQTPGQGLQFLFEYFSETQRNKGNFPGRFSGRQFSNSRSEMNVSTLELGDSALYLCASSLDRGYTGELFFGEGSRLTVL.

The chain employs TRBV6-6 and TRBJ2-4, with D possibly TRBD2 on 6 matching bases. Germline lookup yields CDR1 MNHNY and CDR2 SVGAGI (reference sequence). The CDR3 has 14 residues. Trimming left V 6 bases short and J 5 bases short, with 14 bases between. The chain's CDR3 is CASSSTRSENIQYF. In DNA, the CDR3 is TGTGCCAGCAGCTCGACTAGATCCGAAAACATTCAGTACTTC.

This rearrangement joins TRBV7-2 to TRBJ2-3; possible D gene TRBD1, 5 bases. This CDR3 spans 16 amino acids. Germline CDR1 and CDR2: SGHTA and FQGNSA. V lost 4 bases and J 3 bases, leaving 17 bases between the germline ends. CDR3 coding DNA: TGTGCCAGCAGCTCCCAAGCCAGGGCCGGAACAGATACGCAGTATTTT. Translating it yields CASSSQARAGTDTQYF. The full variable domain, with the rest looked up from reference TRBV7-2 and TRBJ2-3, is GAGVSQSPSNKVTEKGKDVELRCDPISGHTALYWYRQSLGQGLEFLIYFQGNSAPDKSGLPSDRFSAERTGGSVSTLTIQRTQQEDSAVYLCASSSQARAGTDTQYFGPGTRLTVL.

The chain is built from TRBV11-2 and TRBJ2-1; D possibly corresponds to TRBD1 (5 bases). The CDR3 has 17 amino acids. The germline V gene has CDR1 SGHAT and CDR2 FQNNGV. Trimming left V 5 bases short and J 1 base short, with 18 bases between. For the CDR3, the DNA is TGTGCCAGCAGCCTCCGAGACAGATTGGGGTCCTACAATGAGCAGTTCTTC. It is translated as CASSLRDRLGSYNEQFF.